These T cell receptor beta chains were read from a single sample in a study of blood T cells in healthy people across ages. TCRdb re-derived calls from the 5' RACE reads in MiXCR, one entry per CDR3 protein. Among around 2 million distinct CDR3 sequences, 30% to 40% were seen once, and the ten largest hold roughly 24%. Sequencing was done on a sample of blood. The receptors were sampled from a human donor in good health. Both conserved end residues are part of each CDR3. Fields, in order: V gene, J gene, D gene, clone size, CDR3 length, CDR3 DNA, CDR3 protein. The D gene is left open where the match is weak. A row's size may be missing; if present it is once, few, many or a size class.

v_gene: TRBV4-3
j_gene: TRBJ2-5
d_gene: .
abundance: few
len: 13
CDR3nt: TGCGCCAGCAGCCATCTACCTCAAGAGACCCAGTACTTC
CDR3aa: CASSHLPQETQYF

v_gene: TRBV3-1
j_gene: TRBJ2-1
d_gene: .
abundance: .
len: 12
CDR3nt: TGTACCAGCAGCTTGGTGGGGAATGAGCAGTTCTTC
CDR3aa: CTSSLVGNEQFF

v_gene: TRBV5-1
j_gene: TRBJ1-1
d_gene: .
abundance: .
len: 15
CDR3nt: TGCGCCAGCAGCTTTACTGGGCAGATGAACACTGAAGCTTTCTTT
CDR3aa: CASSFTGQMNTEAFF

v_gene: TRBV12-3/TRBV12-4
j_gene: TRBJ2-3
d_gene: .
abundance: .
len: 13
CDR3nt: TGTGCCAGCAGACCGAATAGCACAGATACGCAGTATTTT
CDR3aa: CASRPNSTDTQYF

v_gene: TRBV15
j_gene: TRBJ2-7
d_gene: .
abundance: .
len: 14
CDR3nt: TGTGCCACCGGCAGGAGCTCCTCCTACAATGAGCAGTACTTC
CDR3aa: CATGRSSSYNEQYF

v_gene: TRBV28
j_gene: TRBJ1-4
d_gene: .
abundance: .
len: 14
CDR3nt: TGTGCCAGCAGTTGGGGGATCTCCAACGAAAAACTGTTTTTT
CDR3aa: CASSWGISNEKLFF

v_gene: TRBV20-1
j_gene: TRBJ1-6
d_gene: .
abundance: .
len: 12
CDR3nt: TGCAGTGCTAGAGCAGTAGTTTCGGCCCTCCACTTT
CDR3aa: CSARAVVSALHF

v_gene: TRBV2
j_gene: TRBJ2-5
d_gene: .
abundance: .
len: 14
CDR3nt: TGTGCCAGCAGTAAATTTCGGACACAAGAGACCCAGTACTTC
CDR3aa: CASSKFRTQETQYF

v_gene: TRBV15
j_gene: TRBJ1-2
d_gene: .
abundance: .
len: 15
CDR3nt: TGTGCCACCAGCAGAGATTTAGCGGGGGCCTATGGCTACACCTTC
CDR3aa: CATSRDLAGAYGYTF

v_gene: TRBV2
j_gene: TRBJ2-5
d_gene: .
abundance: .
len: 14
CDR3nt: TGTGCCAGCAGTGTAGGCAGGGGCAGGGAGACCCAGTACTTC
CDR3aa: CASSVGRGRETQYF

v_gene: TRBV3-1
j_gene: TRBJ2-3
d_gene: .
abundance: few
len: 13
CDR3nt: TGTGCCAGCAGCCACCGCGAGACAGATACGCAGTATTTT
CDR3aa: CASSHRETDTQYF

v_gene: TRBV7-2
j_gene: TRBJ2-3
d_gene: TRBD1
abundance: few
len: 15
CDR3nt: TGTGCCAGCAGTCTAGAGGGACAGAGCACAGATACGCAGTATTTT
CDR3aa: CASSLEGQSTDTQYF

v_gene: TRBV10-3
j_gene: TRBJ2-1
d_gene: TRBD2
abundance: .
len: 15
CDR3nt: TGTGCCATCAGCGGGGGACTAGCGGGACACAATGAGCAGTTCTTC
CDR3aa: CAISGGLAGHNEQFF

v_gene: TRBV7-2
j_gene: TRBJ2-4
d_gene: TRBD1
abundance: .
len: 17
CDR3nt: TGTGCCAGCAGCTTAGGGACAGGGGTCCTAGCCAAAAACATTCAGTACTTC
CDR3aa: CASSLGTGVLAKNIQYF

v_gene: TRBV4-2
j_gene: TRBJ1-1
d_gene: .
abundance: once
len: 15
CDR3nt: TGTGCCAGCAGCCAACCTAGTATCCTGGACACTGAAGCTTTCTTT
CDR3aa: CASSQPSILDTEAFF

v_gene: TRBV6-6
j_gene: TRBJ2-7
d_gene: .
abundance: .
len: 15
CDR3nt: TGTGCCAGCAGTTACTTTTCGGACAGAACCTACGAGCAGTACTTC
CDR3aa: CASSYFSDRTYEQYF

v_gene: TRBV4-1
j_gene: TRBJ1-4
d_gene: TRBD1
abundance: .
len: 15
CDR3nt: TGCGCCAGCAGCCGTAGACAGGGCTCTAATGAAAAACTGTTTTTT
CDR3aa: CASSRRQGSNEKLFF

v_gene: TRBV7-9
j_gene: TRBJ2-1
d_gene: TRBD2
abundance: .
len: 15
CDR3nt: TGTGCCAGCAGCTCATCAAGCGGGGTGAACAGTGAGCAGTTCTTC
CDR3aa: CASSSSSGVNSEQFF

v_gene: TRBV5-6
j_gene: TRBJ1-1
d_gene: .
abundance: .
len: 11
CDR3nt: TGTGCCAGCAGCGCCGCCTCTGAAGCTTTCTTT
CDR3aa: CASSAASEAFF

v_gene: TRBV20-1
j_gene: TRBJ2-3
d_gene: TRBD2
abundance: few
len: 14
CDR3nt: TGCAGTGCTATGCGGGGGGGCGTTGAGGATACGCAGTATTTT
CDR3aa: CSAMRGGVEDTQYF

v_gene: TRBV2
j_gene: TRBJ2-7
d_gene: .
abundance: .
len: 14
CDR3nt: TGTGCCAGCAGTGAAGGGGATCCTCCTTCCGAGCAGTACTTC
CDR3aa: CASSEGDPPSEQYF

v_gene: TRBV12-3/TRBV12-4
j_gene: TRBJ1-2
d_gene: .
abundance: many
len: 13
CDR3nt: TGTGCCAGCAGTTTGGCACTGGGATATGGCTACACCTTC
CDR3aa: CASSLALGYGYTF

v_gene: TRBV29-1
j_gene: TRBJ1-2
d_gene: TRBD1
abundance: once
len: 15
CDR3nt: TGCAGCGCCTGGTCCCCTAAGACAGGGGTCTATGGCTACACCTTC
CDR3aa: CSAWSPKTGVYGYTF

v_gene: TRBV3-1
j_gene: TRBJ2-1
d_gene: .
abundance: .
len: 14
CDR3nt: TGTACCAGCAGCTCCCCGGTCCTCCCTGATGAGCAGTTCTTC
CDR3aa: CTSSSPVLPDEQFF

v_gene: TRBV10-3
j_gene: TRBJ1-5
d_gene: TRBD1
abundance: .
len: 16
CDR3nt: TGTGCCATCAGTGAGAGAGACAGGGGTGGCAATCAGCCCCAGCATTTT
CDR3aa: CAISERDRGGNQPQHF

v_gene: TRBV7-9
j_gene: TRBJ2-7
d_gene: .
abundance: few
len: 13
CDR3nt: TGTGCCAGCAGCATGGACATAGCCTACGAGCAGTACTTC
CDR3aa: CASSMDIAYEQYF

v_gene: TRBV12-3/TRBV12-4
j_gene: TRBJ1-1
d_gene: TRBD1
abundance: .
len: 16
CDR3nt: TGTGCCAGCAGTTATGGTGCGACAGGGGGCTTAACTGAAGCTTTCTTT
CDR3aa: CASSYGATGGLTEAFF

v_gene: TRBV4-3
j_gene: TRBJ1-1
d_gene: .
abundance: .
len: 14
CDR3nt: TGCGCCAGCAGCCAATCCATGAAGGGCACTGAAGCTTTCTTT
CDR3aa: CASSQSMKGTEAFF

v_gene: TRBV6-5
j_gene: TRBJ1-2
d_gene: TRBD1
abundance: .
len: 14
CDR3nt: TGTGCCAGCAGTACTCAGGGGGGAGTGGGTGGCTACACCTTC
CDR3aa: CASSTQGGVGGYTF

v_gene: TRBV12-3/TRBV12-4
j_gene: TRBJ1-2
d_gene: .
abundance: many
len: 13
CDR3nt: TGTGCCAGCAGTTCGACAGGCGTCTATGGCTACACCTTC
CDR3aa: CASSSTGVYGYTF

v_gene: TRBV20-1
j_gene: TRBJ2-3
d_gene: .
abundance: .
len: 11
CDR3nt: TGCAGTGCCCGCGACATGAGTACGCAGTATTTT
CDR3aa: CSARDMSTQYF

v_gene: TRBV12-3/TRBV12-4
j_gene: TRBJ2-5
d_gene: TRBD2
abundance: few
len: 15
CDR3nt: TGTGCCAGCAGCACTTCCCCTAGCGGGGTGAGAGAGCAGTACTTC
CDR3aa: CASSTSPSGVREQYF

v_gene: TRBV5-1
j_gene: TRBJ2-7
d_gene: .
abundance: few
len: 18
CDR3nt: TGCGCCTGCGCCGGAAGATCCGGGACACCGTCCGTTGCATACGAGCAGTACTTC
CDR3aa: CACAGRSGTPSVAYEQYF

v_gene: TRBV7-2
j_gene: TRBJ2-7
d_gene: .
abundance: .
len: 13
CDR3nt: TGTGCCAGCAGCTCCCGGGTCCGTGGGGAGCAGTACTTC
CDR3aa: CASSSRVRGEQYF

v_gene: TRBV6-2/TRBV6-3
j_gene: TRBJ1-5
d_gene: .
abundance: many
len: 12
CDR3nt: TGTGCCAGCAGTTACTCCGGGCAGCCCCAGCATTTT
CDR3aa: CASSYSGQPQHF

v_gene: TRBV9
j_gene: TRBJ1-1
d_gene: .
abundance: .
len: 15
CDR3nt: TGTGCCAGCAGCGTAGGGTTAGCTCTGAACACTGAAGCTTTCTTT
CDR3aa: CASSVGLALNTEAFF

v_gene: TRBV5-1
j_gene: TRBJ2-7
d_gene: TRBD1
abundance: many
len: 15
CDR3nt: TGCGCCAGCAGCTTGGCATACAGGGGCAGTGGCGAGCAGTACTTC
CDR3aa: CASSLAYRGSGEQYF

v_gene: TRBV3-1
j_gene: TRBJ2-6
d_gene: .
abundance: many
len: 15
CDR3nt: TGTGCCAGCAGCCAAGTTCTAGCCGGGGCCAACGTCCTGACTTTC
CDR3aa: CASSQVLAGANVLTF

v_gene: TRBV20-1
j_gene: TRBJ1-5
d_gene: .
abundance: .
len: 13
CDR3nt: TGCAGTGCGCCTTTGGGCAACAATCAGCCCCAGCATTTT
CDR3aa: CSAPLGNNQPQHF

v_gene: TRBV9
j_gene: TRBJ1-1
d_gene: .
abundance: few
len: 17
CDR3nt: TGTGCCAGCAGCGTAGGTGGGTCGGCACTTGATCGCCCCGAAGCTTTCTTT
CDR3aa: CASSVGGSALDRPEAFF

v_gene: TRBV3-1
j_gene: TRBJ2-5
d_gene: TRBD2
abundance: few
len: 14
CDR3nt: TGTGCCAGCAGCCAAGAGCTAGCGGAAGAGACCCAGTACTTC
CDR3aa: CASSQELAEETQYF

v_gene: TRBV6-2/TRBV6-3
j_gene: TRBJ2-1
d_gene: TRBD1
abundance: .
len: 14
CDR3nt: TGTGCCAGCTACCAACAGGGGCGATACAATGAGCAGTTCTTC
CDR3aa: CASYQQGRYNEQFF

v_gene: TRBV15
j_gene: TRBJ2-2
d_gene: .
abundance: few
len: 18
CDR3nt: TGTGCCACCAGCAGAGAGCCCCTCAGAGGGGGGAACACCGGGGAGCTGTTTTTT
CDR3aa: CATSREPLRGGNTGELFF

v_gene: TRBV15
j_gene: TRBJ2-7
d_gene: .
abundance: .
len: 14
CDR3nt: TGTGCCACCAGCAGAGATCGTCTGGAAAGTGAGCAGGTCTTC
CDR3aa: CATSRDRLESEQVF

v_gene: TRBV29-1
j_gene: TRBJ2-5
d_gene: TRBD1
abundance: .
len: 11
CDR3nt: TGCAGCGTGGACAGGGAAGAGACCCAGTACTTC
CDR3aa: CSVDREETQYF

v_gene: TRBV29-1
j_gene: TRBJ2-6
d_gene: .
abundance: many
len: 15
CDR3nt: TGCAGCGTTGGTTCCGGTCGCTCTGGGGCCAACGTCCTGACTTTC
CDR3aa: CSVGSGRSGANVLTF

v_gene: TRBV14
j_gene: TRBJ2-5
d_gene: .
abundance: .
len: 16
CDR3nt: TGTGCCAGCAGCTCCTACTCGGGACAAAACCAAGAGACCCAGTACTTC
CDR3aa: CASSSYSGQNQETQYF

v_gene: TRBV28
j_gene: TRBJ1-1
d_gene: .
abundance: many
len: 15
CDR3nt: TGTGCCAGCAGTGCTCCTGGGAGTTCGGTTACTGAAGCTTTCTTT
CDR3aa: CASSAPGSSVTEAFF

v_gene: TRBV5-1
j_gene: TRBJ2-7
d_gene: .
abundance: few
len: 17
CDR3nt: TGCGCCAGCAGCTTGAGGCCACCCGAGATTTTGAATTACGAGCAGTACTTC
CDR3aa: CASSLRPPEILNYEQYF

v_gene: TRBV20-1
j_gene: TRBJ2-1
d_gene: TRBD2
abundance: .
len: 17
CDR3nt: TGCAGTGCTAGAGATAAACTAGCGGGGGGCCCCTGGAATGAGCAGTTCTTC
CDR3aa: CSARDKLAGGPWNEQFF

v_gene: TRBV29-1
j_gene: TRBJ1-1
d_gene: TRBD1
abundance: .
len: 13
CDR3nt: TGCAGCGTTACCACAGGGGGGAACACTGAAGCTTTCTTT
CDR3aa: CSVTTGGNTEAFF

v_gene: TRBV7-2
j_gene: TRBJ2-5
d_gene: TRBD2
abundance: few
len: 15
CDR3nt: TGTGCCAGCAGCCTAACGGGACTAGCGGAAGAGACCCAGTACTTC
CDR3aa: CASSLTGLAEETQYF

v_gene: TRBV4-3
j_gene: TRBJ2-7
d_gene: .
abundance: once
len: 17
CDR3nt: TGCGCCAGCAGCCAAGATGCAGTAGGGTACCGACCCTACGAGCAGTACTTC
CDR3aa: CASSQDAVGYRPYEQYF